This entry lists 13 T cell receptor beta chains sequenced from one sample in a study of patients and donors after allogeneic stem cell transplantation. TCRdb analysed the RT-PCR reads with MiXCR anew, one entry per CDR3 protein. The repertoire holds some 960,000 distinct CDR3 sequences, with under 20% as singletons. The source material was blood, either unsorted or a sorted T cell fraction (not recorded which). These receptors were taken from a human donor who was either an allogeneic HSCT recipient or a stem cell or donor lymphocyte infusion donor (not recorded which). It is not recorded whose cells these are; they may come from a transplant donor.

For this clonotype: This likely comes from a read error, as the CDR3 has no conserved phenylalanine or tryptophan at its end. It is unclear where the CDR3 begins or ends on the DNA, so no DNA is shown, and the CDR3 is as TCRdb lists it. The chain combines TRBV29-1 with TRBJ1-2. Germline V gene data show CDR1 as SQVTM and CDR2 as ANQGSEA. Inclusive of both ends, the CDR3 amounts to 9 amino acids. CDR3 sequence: CSVDDGVFS.

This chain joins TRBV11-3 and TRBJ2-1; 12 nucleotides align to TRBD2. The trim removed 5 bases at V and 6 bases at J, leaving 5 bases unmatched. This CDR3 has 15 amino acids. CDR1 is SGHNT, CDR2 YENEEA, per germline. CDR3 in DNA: TGTGCCAGCAGCCCCCGACTAGCGGGAGTCAATGAGCAGTTCTTC. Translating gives CASSPRLAGVNEQFF.

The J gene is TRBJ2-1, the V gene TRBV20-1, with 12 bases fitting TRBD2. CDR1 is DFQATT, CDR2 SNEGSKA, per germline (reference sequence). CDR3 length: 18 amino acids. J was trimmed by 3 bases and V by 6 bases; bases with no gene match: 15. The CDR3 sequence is CSADPPPSLAGGYNEQFF. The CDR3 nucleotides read TGCAGTGCGGATCCCCCCCCCTCACTAGCGGGAGGCTACAATGAGCAGTTCTTC.

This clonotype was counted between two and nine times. The chain's CDR3 is CASSLLAGKGGELFF. The DNA of the CDR3 is TGTGCCAGCAGCTTACTAGCGGGAAAGGGCGGGGAGCTGTTTTTT. V is TRBV7-3 and J is TRBJ2-2; 9 positions match TRBD2. Germline assignment: CDR1 SGHTA and CDR2 FQGTGA. V gave up 2 bases and J gave up 7 bases; unmatched junction bases: 5. The CDR3 covers 15 residues.

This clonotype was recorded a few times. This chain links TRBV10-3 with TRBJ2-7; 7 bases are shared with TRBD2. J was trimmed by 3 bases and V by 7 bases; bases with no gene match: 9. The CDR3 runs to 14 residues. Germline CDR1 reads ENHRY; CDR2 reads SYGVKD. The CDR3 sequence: CAITPWRGSYEQYF. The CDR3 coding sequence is TGTGCCATCACCCCCTGGCGGGGGAGCTACGAGCAGTACTTC.

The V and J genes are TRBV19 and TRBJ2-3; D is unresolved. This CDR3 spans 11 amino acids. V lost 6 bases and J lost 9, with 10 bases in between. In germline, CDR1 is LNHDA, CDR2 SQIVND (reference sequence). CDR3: CASRLGNTQYF. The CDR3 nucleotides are TGTGCCAGTAGATTAGGGAACACGCAGTATTTT.

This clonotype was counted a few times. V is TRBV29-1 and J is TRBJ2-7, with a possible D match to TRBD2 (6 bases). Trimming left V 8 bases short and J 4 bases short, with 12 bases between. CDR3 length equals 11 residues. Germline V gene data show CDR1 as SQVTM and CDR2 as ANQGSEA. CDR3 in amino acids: CSLLEGYEQYF. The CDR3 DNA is TGCAGCCTTCTGGAGGGGTACGAGCAGTACTTC.

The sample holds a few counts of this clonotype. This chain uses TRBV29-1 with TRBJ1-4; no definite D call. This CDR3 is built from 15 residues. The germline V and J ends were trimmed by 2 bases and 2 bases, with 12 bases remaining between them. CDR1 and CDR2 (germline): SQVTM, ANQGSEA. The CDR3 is CSVESGWETNEKLFF. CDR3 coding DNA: TGCAGCGTTGAATCCGGGTGGGAGACTAATGAAAAACTGTTTTTT.

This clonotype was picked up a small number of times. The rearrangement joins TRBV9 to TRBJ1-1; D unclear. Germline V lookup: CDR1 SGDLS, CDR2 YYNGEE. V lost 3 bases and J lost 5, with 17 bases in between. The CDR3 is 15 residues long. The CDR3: CASSAHPRTTTEAFF. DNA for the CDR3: TGTGCCAGCAGCGCCCACCCTAGGACGACGACTGAAGCTTTCTTT.

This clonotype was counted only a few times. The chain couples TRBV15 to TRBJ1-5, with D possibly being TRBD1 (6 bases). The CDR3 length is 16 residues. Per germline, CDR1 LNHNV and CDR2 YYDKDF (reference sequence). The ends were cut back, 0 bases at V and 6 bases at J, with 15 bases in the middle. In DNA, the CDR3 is TGTGCCACCAGCAGAGATCCGGGTAGGGGGAGTCAGCCCCAGCATTTT. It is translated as CATSRDPGRGSQPQHF.

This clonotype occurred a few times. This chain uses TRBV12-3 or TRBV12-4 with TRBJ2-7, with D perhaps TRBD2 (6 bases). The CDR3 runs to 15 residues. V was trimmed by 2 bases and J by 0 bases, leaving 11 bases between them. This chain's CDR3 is CASSLSRGGSYEQYF. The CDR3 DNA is TGTGCCAGCAGTTTATCCCGGGGAGGCTCCTACGAGCAGTACTTC.

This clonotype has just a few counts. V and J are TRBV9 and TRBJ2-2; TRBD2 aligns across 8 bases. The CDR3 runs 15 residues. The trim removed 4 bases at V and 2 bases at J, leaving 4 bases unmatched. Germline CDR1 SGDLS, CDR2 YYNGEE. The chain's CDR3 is CASSPLAANTGELFF. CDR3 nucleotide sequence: TGTGCCAGCAGCCCACTAGCGGCCAACACCGGGGAGCTGTTTTTT.

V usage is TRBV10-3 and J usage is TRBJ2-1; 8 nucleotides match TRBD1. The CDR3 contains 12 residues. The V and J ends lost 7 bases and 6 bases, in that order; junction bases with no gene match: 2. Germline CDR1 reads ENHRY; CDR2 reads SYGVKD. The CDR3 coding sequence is TGTGCCATCAAGCAGGGGGCCAATGAGCAGTTCTTC. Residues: CAIKQGANEQFF.